This T cell receptor beta chain was recovered during a study of CD8 T cells in ankylosing spondylitis. Findings and limits, study-wide: Matched synovial fluid from ankylosing spondylitis patients was reported to be enriched for disease-linked clones. Apparently characteristic of ankylosing spondylitis blood was a TCR beta motif (under ten highly homologous variants).

V was clipped by 4 bases and J by 2 bases, with 9 bases between them. The CDR3 is 15 residues long. Quantitative 5'-RACE with molecular barcodes generated TCR beta libraries. Using its own MiXCR run on the 5' RACE reads, TCRdb lists one record per CDR3 protein. This sample carries 250,000 to 350,000 distinct CDR3 sequences, less than 25% of them seen once, and the ten largest clones take roughly 3.6%. The table lists this clonotype with a few counts. What it binds is not known. Material for sequencing was blood, either unsorted or a sorted T cell fraction (not recorded which). The gene calls are TRBV12-3 or TRBV12-4 and TRBJ1-6, with TRBD1 as a possible D gene (5 bases). This receptor was taken from a female donor with ankylosing spondylitis or in good health (not recorded which). Written as DNA, the CDR3 is TGTGCCAGCAGTTCCGGGACTCCCTATAATTCACCCCTCCACTTT. Amino acid sequence: CASSSGTPYNSPLHF.